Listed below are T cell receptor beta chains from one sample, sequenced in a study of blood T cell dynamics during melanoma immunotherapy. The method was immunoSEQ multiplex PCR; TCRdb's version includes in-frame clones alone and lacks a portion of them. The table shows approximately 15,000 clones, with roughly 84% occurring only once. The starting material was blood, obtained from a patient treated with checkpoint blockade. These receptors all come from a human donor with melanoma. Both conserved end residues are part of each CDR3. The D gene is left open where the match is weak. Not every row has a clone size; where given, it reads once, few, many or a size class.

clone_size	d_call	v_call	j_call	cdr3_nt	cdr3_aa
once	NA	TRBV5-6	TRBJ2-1	TGTGCCAGCAGCCCTTGGACATACTACAATGAGCAGTTCTTC	CASSPWTYYNEQFF
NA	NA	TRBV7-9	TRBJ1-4	TGTGCCAGCAGCTTAGCCCTTTATGAAAAACTGTTTTTT	CASSLALYEKLFF
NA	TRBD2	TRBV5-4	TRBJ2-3	TGTGCCAGCAGCGTACCGGGACTAGCGGTACCTCCGGGAGATACGCAGTATTTT	CASSVPGLAVPPGDTQYF
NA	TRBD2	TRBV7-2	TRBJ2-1	TGTGCCAGCAGCATAGCGGGGTCCTACAATGAGCAGTTCTTC	CASSIAGSYNEQFF
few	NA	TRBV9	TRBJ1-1	TGTGCCAGCAGCGTAGGTTTCAGGGGCACTGAAGCTTTCTTT	CASSVGFRGTEAFF
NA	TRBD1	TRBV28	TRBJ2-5	TGTGCCAGCAGTTTATCCTCGGGACAGCTAGAGACCCAGTACTTC	CASSLSSGQLETQYF
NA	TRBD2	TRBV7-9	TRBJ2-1	TGTGCCAGCAGCTTACCGGGAGGGAATGAGCAGTTCTTC	CASSLPGGNEQFF
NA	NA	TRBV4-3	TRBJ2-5	TGCGCCAGCAGCCAGCATAGCGGAGGGGGAGAGACCCAGTACTTC	CASSQHSGGGETQYF
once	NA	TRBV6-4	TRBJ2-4	TGTGCCGGGCCCTCGGGACTTCTAGCCAAAAACATTCAGTACTTC	CAGPSGLLAKNIQYF
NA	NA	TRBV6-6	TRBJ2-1	TGTGCCAGCAGTTATGGTACAGTCTACAATGAGCAGTTCTTC	CASSYGTVYNEQFF
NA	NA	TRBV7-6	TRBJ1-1	TGTGCCAGCACAGTTGGGGCGGCGCCCGGGCCCGAGGAAGCTTTCTTT	CASTVGAAPGPEEAFF
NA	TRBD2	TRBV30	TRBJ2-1	TGTGCCTGGAGTGAACTAGCGGGAGCCTACAATGAGCAGTTCTTC	CAWSELAGAYNEQFF
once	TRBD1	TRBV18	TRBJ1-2	TGTGCCAGCTCACCGAACGCCGGGACAGGGGGGAATGGCTACACCTTC	CASSPNAGTGGNGYTF
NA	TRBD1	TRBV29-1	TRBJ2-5	TGCAGCGACAGACAGGGGGAGACCCAGTACTTC	CSDRQGETQYF
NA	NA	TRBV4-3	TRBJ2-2	TGCGCCAGCAGCCAAGAGGGGCTCGGCGCGAACACCGGGGAGCTGTTTTTT	CASSQEGLGANTGELFF
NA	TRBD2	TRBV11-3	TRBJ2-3	TGTGCCAGCAGCCAGACTAGCGGGAGGGCCGCGGATACGCAGTATTTT	CASSQTSGRAADTQYF
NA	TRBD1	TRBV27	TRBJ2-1	TGTGCCAGCAGACCCGGGACAGGGTACAATGAGCAGTTCTTC	CASRPGTGYNEQFF
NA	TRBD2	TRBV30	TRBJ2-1	TGTGCCTGGAGCCCGGGACTAGCGGCATACAATGAGCAGTTCTTC	CAWSPGLAAYNEQFF
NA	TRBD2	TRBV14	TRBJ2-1	TGTGCCAGCAGCCAAGAGAGTTGGGGGGGTTGGCACAATGAGCAGTTCTTC	CASSQESWGGWHNEQFF
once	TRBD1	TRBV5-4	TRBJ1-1	TGTGCCAGCACCCAGGTTGGCTCACAGGGGGCTGAAGCTTTCTTT	CASTQVGSQGAEAFF
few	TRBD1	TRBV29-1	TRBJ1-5	TGCAGGGACAGGGTTAGGTGCAGCAATCAGCCCCAGCATTTT	CRDRVRCSNQPQHF
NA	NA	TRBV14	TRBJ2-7	TGTGCCAGCAGCCCGGACACCACCTACGAGCAGTACTTC	CASSPDTTYEQYF
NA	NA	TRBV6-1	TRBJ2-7	TGTGCCAGCAGTGAGATGACGACAGCCACCTACGAGCAGTACTTC	CASSEMTTATYEQYF
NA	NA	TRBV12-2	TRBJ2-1	TGTGCAAGTCGCCCGATTACTAGCGATGAGCAGTTCTTC	CASRPITSDEQFF
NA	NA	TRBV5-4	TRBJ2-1	TGTGCCAGCAGCTTGGCGGGGTTTGAGCAGTTCTTC	CASSLAGFEQFF
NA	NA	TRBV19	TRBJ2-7	TGTGCCAGTAGTGTTACTGCTGGCGGGAAGAGAACCTACGAGCAGTACTTC	CASSVTAGGKRTYEQYF
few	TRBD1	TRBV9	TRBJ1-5	TGTGCCAGCGGGACAGGGAATAGCAATCAGCCCCAGCATTTT	CASGTGNSNQPQHF
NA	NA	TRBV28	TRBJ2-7	TGTGCCAGCAGTATTCCCGGGAGTGGGGGCGAGCAGTACTTC	CASSIPGSGGEQYF
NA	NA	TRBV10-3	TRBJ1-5	TGTGCCATCAGTGACCGGTTACAGCCCCAGCATTTT	CAISDRLQPQHF
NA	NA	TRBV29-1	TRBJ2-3	TGCAGCGTTGCGGGGCAGAACACAGATACGCAGTATTTT	CSVAGQNTDTQYF
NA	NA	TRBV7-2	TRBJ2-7	TGTGCCAGCAGCTCCAGGGGGCGCGGGGGAGACGAGCAGTACTTC	CASSSRGRGGDEQYF
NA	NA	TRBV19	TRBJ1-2	TGTGCCAGTAGTGCCAGGGCTGGGGACTATGGCTACACCTTC	CASSARAGDYGYTF
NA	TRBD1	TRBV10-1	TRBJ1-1	TGCGCCAGCAATCGGACAGGAATATGCGGCACTGAAGCTTTCTTT	CASNRTGICGTEAFF
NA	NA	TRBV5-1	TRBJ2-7	TGCGCCAGCAGCTCAGGGGCTCTATACGAGCAGTACTTC	CASSSGALYEQYF
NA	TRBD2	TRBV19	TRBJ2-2	TGTGCCAGTATGTCTTTTGGACTAGCGGGATCTTCCGGGGAGCTGTTTTTT	CASMSFGLAGSSGELFF
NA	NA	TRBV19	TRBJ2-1	TGTGCCAGTAGTATCTACAATGAGCAGTTCTTC	CASSIYNEQFF
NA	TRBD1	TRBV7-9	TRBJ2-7	TGTGCCAGCAGCCCAGGGGGCGCGGTTTGGGAGCAGTACTTC	CASSPGGAVWEQYF
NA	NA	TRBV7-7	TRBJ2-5	TGTGCTAGCAGCCCAGCCCTGACTAGATCGGAGACCCAGTACTTC	CASSPALTRSETQYF
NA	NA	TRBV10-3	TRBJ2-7	TGTGCCATCAGCCCCAAATACGAGCAGTACTTC	CAISPKYEQYF
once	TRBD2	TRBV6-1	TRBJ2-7	TGTGCCAGCAGAGTACCGGGACTAGTTATCGAGCAGTACTTC	CASRVPGLVIEQYF
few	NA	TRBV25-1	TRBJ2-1	TGTGCCAGCAGTGAATTTAGCGGCTCCTACAATGAGCAGTTCTTC	CASSEFSGSYNEQFF
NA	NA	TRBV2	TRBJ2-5	TGTGCCAGCAGTGAAATGTTGGCCCGCGCCCGGCAGTACTTC	CASSEMLARARQYF
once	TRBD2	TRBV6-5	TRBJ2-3	TGTGCCAGCAGTCTAGCGGGCACAGATACGCAGTATTTT	CASSLAGTDTQYF